The clone carrying this TCR beta chain was seen ten or more times. The sample has other DNA sequences that encode this CDR3 too. This sample was included in a study of T cells in tumors after PD-1 blockade. Study summary: Either cemiplimab 350 mg every 2 weeks or pembrolizumab 200 mg every 3 weeks was given. Daily vismodegib 150 mg continued in a subset of anti-PD-1-treated patients.

Assay used: immunoSEQ multiplex PCR; TCRdb lists only in-frame clones, some missing. The table has tens of thousands of clones, roughly 75% seen once; the top ten hold 10% to 15%. This sequence was found in a human donor with basal cell carcinoma. This material consisted of PBMCs, taken before anti-PD-1 treatment.

The CDR3 spells CASTPRRDNQPQHF. CDR3 bases: TGTGCCAGCACTCCCCGCAGGGACAATCAGCCCCAGCATTTT. The chain is built from TRBV2 and TRBJ1-5, with D tentatively TRBD1 (5 bases). The CDR3 runs to 14 residues. Germline lookup yields CDR1 SNHLY and CDR2 FYNNEI. The V end was cut by 7 bases, the J end by 3 bases, with 13 bases between.